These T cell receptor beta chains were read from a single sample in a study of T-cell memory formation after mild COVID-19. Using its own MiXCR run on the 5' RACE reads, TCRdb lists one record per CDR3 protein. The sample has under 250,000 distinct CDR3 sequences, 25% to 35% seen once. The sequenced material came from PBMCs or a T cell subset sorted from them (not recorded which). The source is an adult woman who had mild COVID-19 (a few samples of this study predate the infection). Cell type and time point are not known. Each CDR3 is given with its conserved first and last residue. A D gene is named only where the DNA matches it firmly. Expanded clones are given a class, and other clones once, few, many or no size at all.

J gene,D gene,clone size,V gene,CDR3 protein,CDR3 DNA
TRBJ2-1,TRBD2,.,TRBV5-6,CASSSGLARLYNEQFF,TGTGCCAGCAGCTCGGGACTAGCGCGTCTTTACAATGAGCAGTTCTTC
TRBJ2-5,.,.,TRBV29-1,CSVPVRWGPETQYF,TGCAGCGTCCCGGTCCGGTGGGGGCCGGAGACCCAGTACTTC
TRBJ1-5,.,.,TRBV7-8,CASSPPGLLPQHF,TGTGCCAGCAGCCCTCCGGGCCTACTTCCCCAGCATTTT
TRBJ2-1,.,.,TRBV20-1,CSANDKGPYNEQFF,TGCAGTGCTAATGATAAGGGACCTTACAATGAGCAGTTCTTC
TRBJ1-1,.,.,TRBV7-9,CASSLDSGGNTEAFF,TGTGCCAGCAGCTTAGATTCGGGGGGAAACACTGAAGCTTTCTTT
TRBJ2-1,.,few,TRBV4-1,CASSQGRLNNEQFF,TGCGCCAGCAGCCAAGGGCGCCTCAACAATGAGCAGTTCTTC
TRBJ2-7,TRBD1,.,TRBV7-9,CASTLSGTGGDEQYF,TGTGCCAGCACCTTAAGCGGGACAGGGGGCGACGAGCAGTACTTC
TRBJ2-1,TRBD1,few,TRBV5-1,CASSPGTGANEQFF,TGCGCCAGCAGCCCGGGGACAGGCGCCAATGAGCAGTTCTTC
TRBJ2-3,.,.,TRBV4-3,CASSQDRAVSTDTQYF,TGCGCCAGCAGCCAAGATCGGGCAGTAAGCACAGATACGCAGTATTTT
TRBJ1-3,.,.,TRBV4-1,CASSQDQIPSGNTIYF,TGCGCCAGCAGCCAAGATCAGATACCTTCTGGAAACACCATATATTTT
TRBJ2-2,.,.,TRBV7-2,CASSSRGNTGELFF,TGTGCCAGCAGCTCCAGGGGGAACACCGGGGAGCTGTTTTTT
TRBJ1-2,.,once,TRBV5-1,CASSLGDRDYGYTF,TGCGCCAGCAGCTTGGGGGACCGCGACTATGGCTACACCTTC
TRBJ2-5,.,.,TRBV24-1,CATQWGRTQYF,TGTGCCACCCAGTGGGGCCGGACCCAGTACTTC